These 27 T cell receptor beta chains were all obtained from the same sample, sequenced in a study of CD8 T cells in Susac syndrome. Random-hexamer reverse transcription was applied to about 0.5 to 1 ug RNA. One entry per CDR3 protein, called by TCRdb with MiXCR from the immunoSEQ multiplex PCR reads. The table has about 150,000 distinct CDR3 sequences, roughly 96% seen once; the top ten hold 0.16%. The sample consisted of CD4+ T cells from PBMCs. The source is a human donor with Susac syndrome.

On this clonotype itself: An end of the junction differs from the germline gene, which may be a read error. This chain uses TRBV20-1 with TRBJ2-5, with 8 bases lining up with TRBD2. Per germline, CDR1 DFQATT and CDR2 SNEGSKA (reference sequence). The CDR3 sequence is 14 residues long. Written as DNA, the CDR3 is TGCAGTGCTAGTGTGGCGGGGGGCCAAAAGACCCAGTACTTC. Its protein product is CSASVAGGQKTQYF.

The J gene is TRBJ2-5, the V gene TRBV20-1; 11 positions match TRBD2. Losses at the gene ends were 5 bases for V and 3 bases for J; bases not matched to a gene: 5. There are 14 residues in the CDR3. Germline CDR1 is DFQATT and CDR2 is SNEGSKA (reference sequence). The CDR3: CSAGSGGAEETQYF. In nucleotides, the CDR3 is TGCAGTGCTGGTAGCGGGGGGGCCGAAGAGACCCAGTACTTC.

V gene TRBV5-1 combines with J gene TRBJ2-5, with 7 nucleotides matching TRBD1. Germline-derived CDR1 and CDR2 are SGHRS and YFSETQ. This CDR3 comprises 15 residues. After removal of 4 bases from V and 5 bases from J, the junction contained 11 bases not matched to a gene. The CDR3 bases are TGCGCCAGCAGCCCAAGACAGGGATTACGGGAGACCCAGTACTTC. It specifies CASSPRQGLRETQYF.

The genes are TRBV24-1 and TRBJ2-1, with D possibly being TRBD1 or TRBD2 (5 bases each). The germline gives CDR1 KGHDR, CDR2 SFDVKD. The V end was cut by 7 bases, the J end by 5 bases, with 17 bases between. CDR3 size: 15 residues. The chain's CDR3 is CATSTGASYDNEQFF. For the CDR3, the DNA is TGTGCCACCAGCACTGGGGCTAGCTATGACAATGAGCAGTTCTTC.

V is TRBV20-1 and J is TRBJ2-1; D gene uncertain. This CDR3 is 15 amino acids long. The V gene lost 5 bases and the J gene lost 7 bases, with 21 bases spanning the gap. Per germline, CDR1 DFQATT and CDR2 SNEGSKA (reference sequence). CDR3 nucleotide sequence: TGCAGTGCTCGCTTGGACCTTCCCCAGAGAAATGAGCAGTTCTTC. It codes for CSARLDLPQRNEQFF.

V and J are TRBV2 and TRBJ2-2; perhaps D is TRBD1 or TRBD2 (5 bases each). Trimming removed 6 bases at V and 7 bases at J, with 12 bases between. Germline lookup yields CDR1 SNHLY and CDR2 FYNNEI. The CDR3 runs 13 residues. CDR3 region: CASRGENLGELFF. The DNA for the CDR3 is TGTGCCAGCAGGGGGGAGAACCTCGGGGAGCTGTTTTTT.

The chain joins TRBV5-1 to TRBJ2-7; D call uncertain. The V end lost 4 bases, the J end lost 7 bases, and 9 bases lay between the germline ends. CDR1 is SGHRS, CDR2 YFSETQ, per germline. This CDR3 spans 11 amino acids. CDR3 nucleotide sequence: TGCGCCAGCAGCACCGCGATGGAGCAGTACTTC. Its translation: CASSTAMEQYF.

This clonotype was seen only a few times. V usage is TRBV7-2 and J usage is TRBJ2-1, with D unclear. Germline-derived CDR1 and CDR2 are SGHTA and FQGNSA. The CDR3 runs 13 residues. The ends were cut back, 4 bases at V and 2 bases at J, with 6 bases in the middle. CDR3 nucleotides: TGTGCCAGCAGCTCGGTGACCTACAATGAGCAGTTCTTC. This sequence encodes CASSSVTYNEQFF.

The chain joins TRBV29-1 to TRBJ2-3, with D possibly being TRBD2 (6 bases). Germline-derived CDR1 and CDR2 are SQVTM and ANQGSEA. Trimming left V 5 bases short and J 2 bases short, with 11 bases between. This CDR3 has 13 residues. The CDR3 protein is CSVSGGVTDTQYF. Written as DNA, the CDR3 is TGCAGCGTTTCGGGCGGGGTCACAGATACGCAGTATTTT.

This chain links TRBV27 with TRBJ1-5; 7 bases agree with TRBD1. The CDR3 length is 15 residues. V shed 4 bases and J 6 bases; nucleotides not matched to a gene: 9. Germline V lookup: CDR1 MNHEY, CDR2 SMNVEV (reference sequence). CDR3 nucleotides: TGTGCCAGCAGTTGGGACAGTCGGACCGGTCAGCCCCAGCATTTT. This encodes CASSWDSRTGQPQHF.

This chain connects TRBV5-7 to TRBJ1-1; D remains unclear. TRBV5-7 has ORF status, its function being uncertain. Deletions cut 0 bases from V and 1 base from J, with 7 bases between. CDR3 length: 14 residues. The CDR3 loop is CASSLGQENTEAFF. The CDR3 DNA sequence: TGTGCCAGCAGCTTGGGACAAGAGAACACTGAAGCTTTCTTT.

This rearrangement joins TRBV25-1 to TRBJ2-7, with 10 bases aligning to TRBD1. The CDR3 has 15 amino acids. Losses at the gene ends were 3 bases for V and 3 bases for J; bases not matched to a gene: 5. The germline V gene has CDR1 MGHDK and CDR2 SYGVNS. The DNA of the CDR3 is TGTGCCAGCAGTGACTCGACAGGGGGCCGCTACGAGCAGTACTTC. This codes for CASSDSTGGRYEQYF.

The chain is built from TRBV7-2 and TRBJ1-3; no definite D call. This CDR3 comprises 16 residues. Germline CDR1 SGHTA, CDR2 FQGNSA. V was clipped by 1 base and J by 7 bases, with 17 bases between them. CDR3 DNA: TGTGCCAGCAGCTTAGAGCTCACGGTCATAGGGAACACCATATATTTT. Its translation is CASSLELTVIGNTIYF.

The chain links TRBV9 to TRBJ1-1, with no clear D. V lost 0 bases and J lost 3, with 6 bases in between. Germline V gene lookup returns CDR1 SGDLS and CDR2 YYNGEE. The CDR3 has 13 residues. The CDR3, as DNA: TGTGCCAGCAGCGTAGTCCCCGACACTGAAGCTTTCTTT. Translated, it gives CASSVVPDTEAFF. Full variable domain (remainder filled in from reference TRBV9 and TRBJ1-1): DSGVTQTPKHLITATGQRVTLRCSPRSGDLSVYWYQQSLDQGLQFLIQYYNGEERAKGNILERFSAQQFPDLHSELNLSSLELGDSALYFCASSVVPDTEAFFGQGTRLTVV.

In DNA form, the CDR3 reads TGTGCCAGCAGTCATATCTCCCGGGAGCAGGGGAGATATGGCTACACCTTC. Translated, it gives CASSHISREQGRYGYTF. V and J are TRBV6-2 or TRBV6-3 and TRBJ1-2, with D maybe TRBD1 (6 bases). The V gene's germline CDR1 is MNHEY and CDR2 SVGEGT. The CDR3 runs to 17 residues. V was shortened by 5 bases and J by 5 bases, with 24 bases between the two germline ends.

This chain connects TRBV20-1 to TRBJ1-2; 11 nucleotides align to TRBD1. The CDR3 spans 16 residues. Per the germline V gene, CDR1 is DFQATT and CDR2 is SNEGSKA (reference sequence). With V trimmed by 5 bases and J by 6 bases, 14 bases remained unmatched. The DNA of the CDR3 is TGCAGTGCTTCCTGGGGACAGGGGGTTCTTGTTGATGGCTACACCTTC. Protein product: CSASWGQGVLVDGYTF.

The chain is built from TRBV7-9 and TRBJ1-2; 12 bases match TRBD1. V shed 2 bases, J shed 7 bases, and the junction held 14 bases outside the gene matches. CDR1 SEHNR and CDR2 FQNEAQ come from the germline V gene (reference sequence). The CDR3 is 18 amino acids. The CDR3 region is CASSLQFSLGTGGGGYTF. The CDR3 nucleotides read TGTGCCAGCAGCTTACAATTTAGTCTCGGGACAGGGGGCGGTGGCTACACCTTC. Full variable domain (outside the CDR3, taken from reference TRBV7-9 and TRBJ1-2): DTGVSQNPRHKITKRGQNVTFRCDPISEHNRLYWYRQTLGQGPEFLTYFQNEAQLEKSRLLSDRFSAERPKGSFSTLEIQRTEQGDSAMYLCASSLQFSLGTGGGGYTFGSGTRLTVV.

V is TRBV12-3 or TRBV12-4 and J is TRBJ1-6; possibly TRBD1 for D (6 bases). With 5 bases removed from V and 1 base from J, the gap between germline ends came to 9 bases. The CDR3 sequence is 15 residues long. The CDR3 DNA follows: TGTGCCAGCAGTGTACAGGGTTCCTATAATTCACCCCTCCACTTT. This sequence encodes CASSVQGSYNSPLHF.

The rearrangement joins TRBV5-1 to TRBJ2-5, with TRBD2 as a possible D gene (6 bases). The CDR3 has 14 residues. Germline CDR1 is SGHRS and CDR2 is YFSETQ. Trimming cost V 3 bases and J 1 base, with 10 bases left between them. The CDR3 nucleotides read TGCGCCAGCAGCTCATACGGGAGCCAAGAGACCCAGTACTTC. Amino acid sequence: CASSSYGSQETQYF. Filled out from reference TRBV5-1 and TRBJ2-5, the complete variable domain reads KAGVTQTPRYLIKTRGQQVTLSCSPISGHRSVSWYQQTPGQGLQFLFEYFSETQRNKGNFPGRFSGRQFSNSRSEMNVSTLELGDSALYLCASSSYGSQETQYFGPGTRLLVL.

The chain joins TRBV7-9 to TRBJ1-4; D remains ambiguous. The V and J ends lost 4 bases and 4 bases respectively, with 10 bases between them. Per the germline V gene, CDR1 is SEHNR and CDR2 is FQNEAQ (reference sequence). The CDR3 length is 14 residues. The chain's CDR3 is CASSSPRVNEKLFF. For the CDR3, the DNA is TGTGCCAGCAGCTCCCCGCGGGTTAATGAAAAACTGTTTTTT. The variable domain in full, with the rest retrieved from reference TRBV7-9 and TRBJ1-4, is DTGVSQNPRHKITKRGQNVTFRCDPISEHNRLYWYRQTLGQGPEFLTYFQNEAQLEKSRLLSDRFSAERPKGSFSTLEIQRTEQGDSAMYLCASSSPRVNEKLFFGSGTQLSVL.

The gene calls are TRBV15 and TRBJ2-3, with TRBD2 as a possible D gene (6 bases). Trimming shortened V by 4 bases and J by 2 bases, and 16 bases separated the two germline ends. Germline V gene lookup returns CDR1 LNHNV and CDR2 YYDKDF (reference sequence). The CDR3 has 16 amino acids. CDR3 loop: CATSKLPGLSTDTQYF. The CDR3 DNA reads TGTGCCACCAGCAAATTACCGGGACTGTCCACAGATACGCAGTATTTT.

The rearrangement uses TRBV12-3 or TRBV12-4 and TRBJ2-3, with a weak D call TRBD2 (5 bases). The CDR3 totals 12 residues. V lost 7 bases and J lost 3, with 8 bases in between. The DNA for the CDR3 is TGTGCCAGCACCCGGGGAACAGATACGCAGTATTTT. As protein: CASTRGTDTQYF.

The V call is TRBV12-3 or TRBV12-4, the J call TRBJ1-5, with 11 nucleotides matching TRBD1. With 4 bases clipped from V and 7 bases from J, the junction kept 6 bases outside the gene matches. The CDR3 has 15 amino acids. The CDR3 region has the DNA TGTGCCAGCAGTTCCCTCCGGGACAGGGGGCAGCCCCAGCATTTT. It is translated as CASSSLRDRGQPQHF.

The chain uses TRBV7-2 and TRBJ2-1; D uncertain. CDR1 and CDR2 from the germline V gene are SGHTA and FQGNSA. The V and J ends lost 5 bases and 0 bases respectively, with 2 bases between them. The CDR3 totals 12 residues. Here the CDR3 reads CASSISYNEQFF. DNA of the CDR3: TGTGCCAGCAGCATCTCCTACAATGAGCAGTTCTTC.

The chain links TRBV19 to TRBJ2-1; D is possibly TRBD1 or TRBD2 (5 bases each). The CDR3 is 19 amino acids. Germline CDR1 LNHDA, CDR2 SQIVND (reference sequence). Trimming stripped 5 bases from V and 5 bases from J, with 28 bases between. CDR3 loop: CASSGDQRDPREYHNEQFF. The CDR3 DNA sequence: TGTGCCAGTAGTGGGGACCAAAGGGACCCAAGGGAGTACCACAATGAGCAGTTCTTC.

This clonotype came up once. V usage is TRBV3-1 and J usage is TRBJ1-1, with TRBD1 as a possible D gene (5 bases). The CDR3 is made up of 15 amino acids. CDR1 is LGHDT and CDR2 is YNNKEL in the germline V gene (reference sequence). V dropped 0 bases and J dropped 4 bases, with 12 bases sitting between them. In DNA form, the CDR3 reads TGTGCCAGCAGCCAAGATCCGGGTAGGGGCACTGAAGCTTTCTTT. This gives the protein CASSQDPGRGTEAFF.

The CDR3 DNA follows: TGTGCCAGCAGCGGACAGTCATATAGCAATCAGCCCCAGCATTTT. Protein product: CASSGQSYSNQPQHF. This chain connects TRBV6-1 to TRBJ1-5, with D tentatively TRBD1 (6 bases). CDR1 and CDR2 from the germline V gene are MNHNS and SASEGT. Between the trimmed V and J ends, which lost 6 bases and 0 bases, there was a span of 12 bases. The CDR3 length is 15 residues.